A single sample is the source of the 10 T cell receptor beta chains below, sequenced in a study of T cell responses to AZD1222 COVID-19 vaccine. Data came from immunoSEQ multiplex PCR; TCRdb stores just in-frame clones and leaves some out. The repertoire consists of 150,000 to 200,000 clones, with 88% occurring once and the leading ten covering around a tenth. Sequenced here: peripheral blood, sampled 28 days after the second AZD1222 dose. The receptor set was obtained from an adult who received the AZD1222 COVID-19 vaccine.

V and J are TRBV5-1 and TRBJ1-2; 7 bases agree with TRBD1. V lost 4 bases, J lost 2 bases, and 2 bases stayed unmatched. CDR1 is SGHRS and CDR2 is YFSETQ in the germline V gene. The CDR3 consists of 13 residues. CDR3 nucleotide sequence: TGCGCCAGCAGCGGGGGACAGAACTATGGCTACACCTTC. It codes for CASSGGQNYGYTF. Using reference TRBV5-1 and TRBJ1-2 for the parts outside the CDR3, the full variable domain is KAGVTQTPRYLIKTRGQQVTLSCSPISGHRSVSWYQQTPGQGLQFLFEYFSETQRNKGNFPGRFSGRQFSNSRSEMNVSTLELGDSALYLCASSGGQNYGYTFGSGTRLTVV.

This chain connects TRBV5-6 to TRBJ1-2; D not resolved. The V and J ends lost 4 bases and 4 bases respectively, with 17 bases between them. This CDR3 has 15 amino acids. Germline V gene data show CDR1 as SGHDT and CDR2 as YYEEEE. The CDR3 DNA is TGTGCCAGCAGCATGGACGGTCGATGGCTCTATGGCTACACCTTC. It codes for CASSMDGRWLYGYTF.

The rearrangement links TRBV27 to TRBJ1-1; the D is unclear. V lost 1 base to trimming and J lost 4 bases, with 13 bases between them. CDR3 length equals 15 residues. In germline, CDR1 is MNHEY, CDR2 SMNVEV (reference sequence). CDR3 amino acids: CASSLFPTGSTEAFF. CDR3 DNA: TGTGCCAGCAGTTTATTCCCCACCGGGTCCACTGAAGCTTTCTTT.

The chain combines TRBV28 with TRBJ2-4; TRBD2 might be the D (6 bases). Germline V gene sequence: CDR1 MDHEN, CDR2 SYDVKM. The CDR3 runs to 12 residues. Trimming removed 3 bases from V and 9 bases from J, with 9 bases in between. CDR3 region: CASSLRGSIQYF. CDR3 DNA sequence: TGTGCCAGCAGTTTGCGGGGTAGCATTCAGTACTTC.

J is TRBJ2-7 and V is TRBV6-5; D is ambiguous. The CDR3 loop spans 14 amino acids. V lost 6 bases to trimming and J lost 7 bases, with 19 bases between them. Per the germline V gene, CDR1 is MNHEY and CDR2 is SVGAGI. The CDR3 bases are TGTGCCAGCAGAGAGTCTTCCGTTCGTTGGGAGCAGTACTTC. It codes for CASRESSVRWEQYF.

This chain links TRBV27 with TRBJ1-1; 9 nucleotides match TRBD1. With V trimmed by 3 bases and J by 4 bases, 0 bases remained unmatched. This CDR3 is built from 13 residues. Germline V gene sequence: CDR1 MNHEY, CDR2 SMNVEV (reference sequence). CDR3 sequence (DNA): TGTGCCAGCAGTTTGGACAGGGGCACTGAAGCTTTCTTT. This gives the protein CASSLDRGTEAFF.

This clone was recorded a few times. The chain combines TRBV9 with TRBJ1-3; TRBD1 matches at 11 bases. There are 18 residues in the CDR3. CDR1 and CDR2 from the germline V gene are SGDLS and YYNGEE. Trimming removed 0 bases from V and 0 bases from J; junction bases left unmatched: 5. CDR3 in DNA: TGTGCCAGCAGCGTAGGGGGGACAGGGGGTTCCTCTGGAAACACCATATATTTT. Protein product: CASSVGGTGGSSGNTIYF.

The rearrangement links TRBV6-5 to TRBJ1-1, with a weak D call TRBD1 (6 bases). CDR1 and CDR2 (germline): MNHEY, SVGAGI. Between the trimmed V and J ends, which lost 4 bases and 0 bases, there was a span of 9 bases. CDR3 length: 14 residues. As DNA, the CDR3 is TGTGCCAGCAGTTGGGGGCTGTTGAACACTGAAGCTTTCTTT. Protein product: CASSWGLLNTEAFF.

The rearrangement joins TRBV25-1 to TRBJ1-2; weak D call: TRBD1 (5 bases). Trimming removed 1 base at V and 4 bases at J, with 13 bases between. CDR3 length: 15 residues. The V gene's germline CDR1 is MGHDK and CDR2 SYGVNS. The CDR3 DNA reads as TGTGCCAGCAGTGAATCGGTAGGGGCCCCCTATGGCTACACCTTC. The encoded protein is CASSESVGAPYGYTF.

The rearrangement joins TRBV5-6 to TRBJ2-5; D may be TRBD2 (5 bases). CDR1 and CDR2 from the germline V gene are SGHDT and YYEEEE. This CDR3 has 14 amino acids. V lost 2 bases and J 2 bases, leaving 10 bases between the germline ends. The chain's CDR3 is CASSFLGRQETQYF. CDR3 nucleotide sequence: TGTGCCAGCAGCTTTTTGGGGAGACAAGAGACCCAGTACTTC.